Listed below are T cell receptor beta chains from one sample, sequenced in a study of cytomegalovirus exposure and HLA in healthy donors. Sequencing was performed with immunoSEQ multiplex PCR; in TCRdb, only in-frame clones are kept and a portion is missing. Altogether 35,000 to 55,000 clones are present, roughly 63% being singletons, with the ten largest covering more than 10%. Sequencing was carried out using PBMCs. The source of these receptors is a man in his fifties or sixties in good health and CMV-seropositive. Both conserved end residues are part of each CDR3. Fields, in order: D gene, V gene, J gene, clone size, CDR3 DNA, CDR3 protein. The D gene is left open where the match is weak. Clone size appears in some rows only: once, few, many, or a class for an expanded clone.

TRBD2,TRBV28,TRBJ2-1,NA,TGTGCCAGCAGTACACCAATGGGACTAGCGGGTAACAATGAGCAGTTCTTC,CASSTPMGLAGNNEQFF
TRBD1,TRBV7-9,TRBJ2-3,NA,TGTGCCAGCAGCCCCCGACAGGGGGCTGATGTAGATACGCAGTATTTT,CASSPRQGADVDTQYF
TRBD1,TRBV6-6,TRBJ2-3,NA,TGTGCCAGCGAGGGACAGGACACAGATACGCAGTATTTT,CASEGQDTDTQYF
TRBD1,TRBV6-5,TRBJ2-5,once,TGTGCCAGCAGATCGGACAGGTCCCAAGAGACCCAGTACTTC,CASRSDRSQETQYF
NA,TRBV29-1,TRBJ2-5,NA,TGCAGCGTTGTTGGGACATCCGTTACAGAGACCCAGTACTTC,CSVVGTSVTETQYF
TRBD1,TRBV18,TRBJ2-7,NA,TGTGCCAGCTCACTCACGCCGAGGACAGGCGCCTACGAGCAGTACTTC,CASSLTPRTGAYEQYF
NA,TRBV5-6,TRBJ1-2,NA,TGTGCCAGCAGCTTGGTGCAGGACTATGGCTACACCTTC,CASSLVQDYGYTF
TRBD1,TRBV27,TRBJ1-2,NA,TGTGCCAGCAGGGAACAGGGGGCCGGCTACACCTTC,CASREQGAGYTF
TRBD1,TRBV19,TRBJ1-2,NA,TGTGCCAGTAGTAAAGGACAGGGACCGAACTATGGCTACACCTTC,CASSKGQGPNYGYTF
NA,TRBV5-6,TRBJ2-7,NA,TGTGCCAGCAGCTTGGAAGGAGGTGAGGGGGAGCGTGAGCAGTACTTC,CASSLEGGEGEREQYF
NA,TRBV18,TRBJ2-7,few,TGTGCCAGCTCACCACTCGACCACGGGGATTCCTACGAGCAGTACTTC,CASSPLDHGDSYEQYF
TRBD1,TRBV7-9,TRBJ1-4,NA,TGTGCCAGCAGCCGGACAGGGGAGGGGGAAAAACTGTTTTTT,CASSRTGEGEKLFF
NA,TRBV6-5,TRBJ2-6,NA,TGTGCCAGCAGTTACGAGGGCTCTGGGGCCAACGTCCTGACTTTC,CASSYEGSGANVLTF
NA,TRBV19,TRBJ2-6,NA,TGTGCCAGTAGTCCCCAGGGGTTCGGCGGAGGGGCCAACGTCCTGACTTTC,CASSPQGFGGGANVLTF
TRBD2,TRBV28,TRBJ2-3,NA,TGTGCCAGTCACGTAGCGGGAGGCGGAGATACGCAGTATTTT,CASHVAGGGDTQYF
TRBD2,TRBV28,TRBJ2-1,few,TGTGCCAGCAGTCTTACTAGCGGGAGCAGGTACAATGAGCAGTTCTTC,CASSLTSGSRYNEQFF
TRBD1,TRBV5-1,TRBJ2-1,NA,TGCGCCAGCAGCTTCGGACAGGGGGCAGGGGAGCAGTTCTTC,CASSFGQGAGEQFF
NA,TRBV19,TRBJ2-5,NA,TGTGCCAGTAGTGAAGGGAGGAAGCAAGAGACCCAGTACTTC,CASSEGRKQETQYF
TRBD2,TRBV19,TRBJ2-1,NA,TGTGCCACTAGATTGGAGGGTGGCGGGAGGATAACGAGATCCTACAATGAGCAGTTCTTC,CATRLEGGGRITRSYNEQFF
TRBD2,TRBV11-2,TRBJ2-1,few,TGTGCCAGCAGCCGGGAGGGGCAGTTCTTC,CASSREGQFF
NA,TRBV5-1,TRBJ1-2,NA,TGCGCCAGCAGCCCCTCTACCTTTAACTATGGCTACACCTTC,CASSPSTFNYGYTF
NA,TRBV6-5,TRBJ1-6,NA,TGTGCCAGCGGGGAGAGAAATTCACCCCTCCACTTT,CASGERNSPLHF
NA,TRBV27,TRBJ2-1,NA,TGTGCCAGCCGGGATACTCCCAATGAGCAGTTCTTC,CASRDTPNEQFF
NA,TRBV10-1,TRBJ2-7,few,TGCGCCAGCAGTCCCCAGGGTTCCTACGAGCAGTACTTC,CASSPQGSYEQYF
NA,TRBV4-2,TRBJ2-3,NA,TGTGCCAGCAGCCAAGAATCGGGGGTAGATACGCAGTATTTT,CASSQESGVDTQYF
NA,TRBV23-1,TRBJ2-3,NA,TGCGCCATTTCGCCGGGACTCCCCACAGATACGCAGTATTTT,CAISPGLPTDTQYF
TRBD1,TRBV6-6,TRBJ2-6,NA,TGTGCCAGCAGTCGACAGGGGGACTCTGGGGCCAACGTCCTGACTTTC,CASSRQGDSGANVLTF
NA,TRBV27,TRBJ1-1,NA,TGTGCCAGCAGTTTAAAGAAGGGGACTGAAGCTTTCTTT,CASSLKKGTEAFF
NA,TRBV6-6,TRBJ1-1,NA,TGTGCCAGCAGTGACCAACAGGGAAGGAACACTGAAGCTTTCTTT,CASSDQQGRNTEAFF
TRBD1,TRBV11-2,TRBJ1-2,NA,TGTGCCAGCAGCCCCTTTCAGGGACAGTCACCTAACTATGGCTACACCTTC,CASSPFQGQSPNYGYTF
NA,TRBV21-1,TRBJ2-7,NA,TGTGCCAGCAGGCCGACAAGATCCTACGAGCAGTACTTC,CASRPTRSYEQYF
NA,TRBV29-1,TRBJ2-7,NA,TGCAGCGTAACTATTGCCGCCTACGAGCAGTACTTC,CSVTIAAYEQYF
TRBD2,TRBV7-2,TRBJ2-3,NA,TGTGCCAGCAGCTTAGATGGGCTAGCGGGAGGGCCTAGCACAGATACGCAGTATTTT,CASSLDGLAGGPSTDTQYF
NA,TRBV21-1,TRBJ1-5,NA,TGTGCCAGCAGCAAAGAGGAAGGGGCTGGGGATCAGCCCCAGCATTTT,CASSKEEGAGDQPQHF
NA,TRBV5-4,TRBJ2-1,NA,TGTGCCAGCAGCTTGGAATTTAGCTCCTACAATGAGCAGTTCTTC,CASSLEFSSYNEQFF
NA,TRBV11-2,TRBJ1-3,NA,TGTGCCAGCAGCTCACTCAGGGGAACTGGAAACACCATATATTTT,CASSSLRGTGNTIYF
TRBD2,TRBV9,TRBJ2-1,NA,TGTGCCAGCAGCGCCGGACTAGCGGGGAGTCTTAACCAGTTCTTC,CASSAGLAGSLNQFF
NA,TRBV19,TRBJ1-1,NA,TGTGCCAGCGCTTTCGCGGGGGGGAACACTGAAGCTTTCTTT,CASAFAGGNTEAFF
TRBD2,TRBV7-7,TRBJ2-5,NA,TGTGCCAGCAGCTTAGGGTCTAGCGGGTCCCCGAAAGAGACCCAGTACTTC,CASSLGSSGSPKETQYF
TRBD2,TRBV29-1,TRBJ2-7,NA,TGCAGCGTTGAAATAGCGGGAGTGATGAACGAGCAGTACTTC,CSVEIAGVMNEQYF